The sequence of this T cell receptor beta chain was determined in a study of blood T cell repertoires in COVID-19. Sequencing used immunoSEQ multiplex PCR; TCRdb keeps in-frame clones, though not all of them. The sample comprises about 140,000 clones, 85% to 90% of which are singletons, and approximately 10% rests with the top ten. The sample consisted of PBMCs or T cells enriched from blood (not recorded which). The TCR comes from a man aged 55 to 70 who had recovered from COVID-19.

The CDR3 nucleotides read TGTGCCAGCAGCTCGGTGACCAGGGGGGAGACCCAGTACTTC. It specifies CASSSVTRGETQYF. The rearrangement joins TRBV9 to TRBJ2-5; 7 positions agree with TRBD1. This CDR3 is built from 14 residues. CDR1 SGDLS and CDR2 YYNGEE come from the germline V gene. V lost 4 bases and J lost 5; bases outside the gene matches: 8.